Following are 7 T cell receptor beta chains from one sample sequenced in a study of blood T cell repertoires in COVID-19. Only in-frame clones appear in the TCRdb table, and some are missing; sequencing was by immunoSEQ multiplex PCR. The data hold 160,000 or so clones, with approximately 84% observed a single time. Sample: PBMCs or T cells enriched from blood (not recorded which). These receptors all stem from a human donor with acute COVID-19. The donor label of this sample is uncertain.

This clone was seen more than once but under ten times. The J gene is TRBJ1-2, the V gene TRBV2; TRBD1 aligns across 9 bases. Losses at the gene ends were 10 bases for V and 3 bases for J; bases not matched to a gene: 9. This CDR3 region has 14 residues. CDR1 is SNHLY, CDR2 FYNNEI, per germline. CDR3 sequence: CATVGQGTYYGYTF. The CDR3 DNA sequence: TGTGCCACCGTGGGACAGGGAACTTACTATGGCTACACCTTC.

The chain has TRBV4-2 and TRBJ2-5; 7 bases are shared with TRBD2. This CDR3 has 15 residues. V trimming: 0 bases; J trimming: 7 bases; junction bases outside the gene matches: 8. The germline V gene has CDR1 LGHNA and CDR2 YNFKEQ. CDR3 nucleotides: TGTGCCAGCAGCCAAGATGGTAGCGGGTATGGGACCCAGTACTTC. Translated, it gives CASSQDGSGYGTQYF.

The chain combines TRBV6-5 with TRBJ1-2; D is undetermined. The germline gives CDR1 MNHEY, CDR2 SVGAGI. The CDR3 covers 13 residues. The V end was cut by 2 bases, the J end by 2 bases, with 6 bases between. CDR3 amino acids: CASSYPGNYGYTF. The CDR3 DNA sequence: TGTGCCAGCAGTTACCCTGGCAACTATGGCTACACCTTC.

This clone was detected a few times. This sequence joins TRBV4-2 and TRBJ2-7; possibly TRBD2 for D (5 bases). Germline V gene sequence: CDR1 LGHNA, CDR2 YNFKEQ. The V end lost 1 base, the J end lost 9 bases, and 13 bases lay between the germline ends. The CDR3 is 13 residues long. CDR3 residues: CASSQGRGTVQYF. CDR3 nucleotides: TGTGCCAGCAGCCAAGGTCGGGGAACCGTGCAGTACTTC.

The rearrangement uses TRBV7-9 and TRBJ2-5, with TRBD1 matching 9 bases. V was pared by 4 bases and J by 5 bases, with 8 bases of the junction left unmatched. Germline CDR1 reads SEHNR; CDR2 reads FQNEAQ (reference sequence). The CDR3 runs to 15 residues. Here the CDR3 DNA reads TGTGCCAGCAGCTCCTGGACAGGGGAAACGGAGACCCAGTACTTC. It codes for CASSSWTGETETQYF.

The chain uses TRBV30 and TRBJ2-7; no definite D call. CDR1 is GTSNPN, CDR2 SVGIG, per germline (reference sequence). Deletions cut 0 bases from V and 5 bases from J, with 5 bases between. This CDR3 region has 11 residues. CDR3 in DNA: TGTGCCTGGAGTGTAATCAACGAGCAGTACTTC. The encoded protein is CAWSVINEQYF.

The chain has TRBV12-3 or TRBV12-4 and TRBJ2-1, with 7 nucleotides matching TRBD2. Trimming cost V 3 bases and J 8 bases; bases outside gene matches: 4. This CDR3 contains 13 residues. The DNA for the CDR3 is TGTGCCAGCAGTTTTAGCGGGCCCCATGAGCAGTTCTTC. Translation gives CASSFSGPHEQFF.